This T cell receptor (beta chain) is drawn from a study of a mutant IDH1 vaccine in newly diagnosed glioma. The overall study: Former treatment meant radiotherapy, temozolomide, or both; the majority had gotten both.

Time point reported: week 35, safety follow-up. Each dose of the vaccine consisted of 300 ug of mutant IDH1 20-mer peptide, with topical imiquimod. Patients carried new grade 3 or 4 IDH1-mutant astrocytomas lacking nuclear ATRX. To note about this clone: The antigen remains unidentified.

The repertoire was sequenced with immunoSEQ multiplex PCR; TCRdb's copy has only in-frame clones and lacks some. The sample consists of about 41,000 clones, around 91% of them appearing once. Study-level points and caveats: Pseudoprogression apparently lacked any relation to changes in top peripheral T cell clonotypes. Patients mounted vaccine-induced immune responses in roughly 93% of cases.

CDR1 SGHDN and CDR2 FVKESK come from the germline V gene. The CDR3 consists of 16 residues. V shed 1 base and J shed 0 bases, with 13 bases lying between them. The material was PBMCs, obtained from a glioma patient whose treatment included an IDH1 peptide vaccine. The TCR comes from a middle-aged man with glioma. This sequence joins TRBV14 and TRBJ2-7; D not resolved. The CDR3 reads CASSQGITTASYEQYF. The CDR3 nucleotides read TGTGCCAGCAGCCAAGGAATTACGACGGCCTCCTACGAGCAGTACTTC. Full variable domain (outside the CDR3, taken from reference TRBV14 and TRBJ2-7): EAGVTQFPSHSVIEKGQTVTLRCDPISGHDNLYWYRRVMGKEIKFLLHFVKESKQDESGMPNNRFLAERTGGTYSTLKVQPAELEDSGVYFCASSQGITTASYEQYFGPGTRLTVT.